A single sample gave rise to the 10 T cell receptor beta chains below, sequenced in a study of blood T cell repertoires in COVID-19 (TCRdb year 2020). The library was obtained by the immunoSEQ multiplex PCR assay. The table comes from immuneACCESS by way of TCRdb, which keeps in-frame sequences with V and J called. Part of the clones is missing from these tables; in studies checked, under half for an unresolved V gene and the rest for unknown reasons. For this sample there are about 78,000 clones; around four fifths appear just once. The ten largest clonotypes hold 9.5% to 10% of the sample. The material sequenced was peripheral blood. These receptors all come from a human donor in a cohort sampled during active COVID-19.

The chain combines TRBV7-9 with TRBJ2-5, with D unresolved. From germline, CDR1 is SEHNR and CDR2 FQNEAQ (reference sequence). The CDR3 is 13 residues long. Between the trimmed V and J ends, which lost 1 base and 4 bases, there was a span of 7 bases. CDR3 in amino acids: CASSLVPGETQYF. The DNA for the CDR3 is TGTGCCAGCAGCTTAGTCCCGGGAGAGACCCAGTACTTC.

V gene TRBV11-3 combines with J gene TRBJ2-7; tentative D call: TRBD2 (6 bases). V was pared by 2 bases and J by 6 bases, with 17 bases between. Germline V gene data show CDR1 as SGHNT and CDR2 as YENEEA. The length of the CDR3 is 15 residues. In DNA, the CDR3 is TGTGCCAGCAGCTTACAAACGGGGGACGCGAGCGAGCAGTACTTC. It specifies CASSLQTGDASEQYF.

J is TRBJ2-7 and V is TRBV11-2, with 8 bases aligning to TRBD1. The V segment lost 5 bases and the J segment 7 bases; nucleotides outside the gene matches: 10. Per germline, CDR1 SGHAT and CDR2 FQNNGV. The CDR3 is 14 residues long. CDR3 bases: TGTGCCAGCAGCCCTCGGCAGGGGGACAGGGAGCAGTACTTC. This codes for CASSPRQGDREQYF.

The J gene is TRBJ2-3, the V gene TRBV9; 12 bases line up with TRBD2. CDR1 and CDR2 (germline): SGDLS, YYNGEE. Trimming cost V 0 bases and J 3 bases; bases outside gene matches: 8. The CDR3 has 18 residues. DNA for the CDR3: TGTGCCAGCAGCGTAGAGCCAATACTAGCGGGGGGAACAGATACGCAGTATTTT. Protein product: CASSVEPILAGGTDTQYF.

This clone was counted a few times. V is TRBV2 and J is TRBJ2-7; tentative D call: TRBD2 (6 bases). Trimming removed 5 bases from V and 0 bases from J, with 20 bases in between. CDR1 and CDR2 (germline): SNHLY, FYNNEI. The CDR3 totals 17 residues. CDR3 sequence reads: CASSTIPRGGFSYEQYF. The CDR3 coding sequence is TGTGCCAGCAGTACAATACCGCGGGGAGGATTCTCCTACGAGCAGTACTTC.

This clone has a handful of counts. The J gene is TRBJ2-2, the V gene TRBV6-4; TRBD1 agrees at 7 bases. The V gene end was trimmed by 3 bases and the J gene end by 1 base; junction bases not matched to a gene: 2. The CDR3 runs to 15 residues. Per the germline V gene, CDR1 is MRHNA and CDR2 is SNTAGT. CDR3 region: CASSERTGNTGELFF. CDR3 in DNA: TGTGCCAGCAGTGAAAGGACAGGGAACACCGGGGAGCTGTTTTTT.

This clone was counted only a few times. The chain couples TRBV11-2 to TRBJ2-7; D not certain. V was clipped by 0 bases and J by 2 bases, with 8 bases between them. The CDR3 spans 14 residues. Germline CDR1 and CDR2: SGHAT and FQNNGV. The CDR3 DNA follows: TGTGCCAGCAGCTTAGACAGGTTGGCCTACGAGCAGTACTTC. Encoded protein: CASSLDRLAYEQYF.

This chain uses TRBV6-5 with TRBJ1-2; possible D gene TRBD1, 5 bases. Germline CDR1 is MNHEY and CDR2 is SVGAGI. The CDR3 is made up of 15 amino acids. Between the trimmed V and J ends, which lost 7 bases and 1 base, there was a span of 16 bases. CDR3 in amino acids: CASTGDLQNNYGYTF. The DNA of the CDR3 is TGTGCCAGCACGGGGGACCTACAGAATAACTATGGCTACACCTTC.

The CDR3 loop reads CASSLTDRGRTPGELFF. CDR3 DNA: TGTGCCAGCAGCTTAACAGACAGGGGGCGCACCCCCGGGGAGCTGTTTTTT. The V call is TRBV9, the J call TRBJ2-2, with 10 bases lining up with TRBD1. V lost 4 bases and J lost 6; bases outside the gene matches: 12. Germline V gene data show CDR1 as SGDLS and CDR2 as YYNGEE. CDR3 size: 17 residues.

J is TRBJ1-2 and V is TRBV30; 9 positions match TRBD1. This CDR3 is built from 14 residues. Germline V gene data show CDR1 as GTSNPN and CDR2 as SVGIG (reference sequence). The V gene end was trimmed by 5 bases and the J gene end by 4 bases; junction bases not matched to a gene: 8. The DNA of the CDR3 is TGTGCCTGGTACCCGGGACAGGGCTCCTATGGCTACACCTTC. As protein: CAWYPGQGSYGYTF. The complete variable domain, with remaining parts taken from reference TRBV30 and TRBJ1-2, reads SQTIHQWPATLVQPVGSPLSLECTVEGTSNPNLYWYRQAAGRGLQLLFYSVGIGQISSEVPQNLSASRPQDRQFILSSKKLLLSDSGFYLCAWYPGQGSYGYTFGSGTRLTVV.